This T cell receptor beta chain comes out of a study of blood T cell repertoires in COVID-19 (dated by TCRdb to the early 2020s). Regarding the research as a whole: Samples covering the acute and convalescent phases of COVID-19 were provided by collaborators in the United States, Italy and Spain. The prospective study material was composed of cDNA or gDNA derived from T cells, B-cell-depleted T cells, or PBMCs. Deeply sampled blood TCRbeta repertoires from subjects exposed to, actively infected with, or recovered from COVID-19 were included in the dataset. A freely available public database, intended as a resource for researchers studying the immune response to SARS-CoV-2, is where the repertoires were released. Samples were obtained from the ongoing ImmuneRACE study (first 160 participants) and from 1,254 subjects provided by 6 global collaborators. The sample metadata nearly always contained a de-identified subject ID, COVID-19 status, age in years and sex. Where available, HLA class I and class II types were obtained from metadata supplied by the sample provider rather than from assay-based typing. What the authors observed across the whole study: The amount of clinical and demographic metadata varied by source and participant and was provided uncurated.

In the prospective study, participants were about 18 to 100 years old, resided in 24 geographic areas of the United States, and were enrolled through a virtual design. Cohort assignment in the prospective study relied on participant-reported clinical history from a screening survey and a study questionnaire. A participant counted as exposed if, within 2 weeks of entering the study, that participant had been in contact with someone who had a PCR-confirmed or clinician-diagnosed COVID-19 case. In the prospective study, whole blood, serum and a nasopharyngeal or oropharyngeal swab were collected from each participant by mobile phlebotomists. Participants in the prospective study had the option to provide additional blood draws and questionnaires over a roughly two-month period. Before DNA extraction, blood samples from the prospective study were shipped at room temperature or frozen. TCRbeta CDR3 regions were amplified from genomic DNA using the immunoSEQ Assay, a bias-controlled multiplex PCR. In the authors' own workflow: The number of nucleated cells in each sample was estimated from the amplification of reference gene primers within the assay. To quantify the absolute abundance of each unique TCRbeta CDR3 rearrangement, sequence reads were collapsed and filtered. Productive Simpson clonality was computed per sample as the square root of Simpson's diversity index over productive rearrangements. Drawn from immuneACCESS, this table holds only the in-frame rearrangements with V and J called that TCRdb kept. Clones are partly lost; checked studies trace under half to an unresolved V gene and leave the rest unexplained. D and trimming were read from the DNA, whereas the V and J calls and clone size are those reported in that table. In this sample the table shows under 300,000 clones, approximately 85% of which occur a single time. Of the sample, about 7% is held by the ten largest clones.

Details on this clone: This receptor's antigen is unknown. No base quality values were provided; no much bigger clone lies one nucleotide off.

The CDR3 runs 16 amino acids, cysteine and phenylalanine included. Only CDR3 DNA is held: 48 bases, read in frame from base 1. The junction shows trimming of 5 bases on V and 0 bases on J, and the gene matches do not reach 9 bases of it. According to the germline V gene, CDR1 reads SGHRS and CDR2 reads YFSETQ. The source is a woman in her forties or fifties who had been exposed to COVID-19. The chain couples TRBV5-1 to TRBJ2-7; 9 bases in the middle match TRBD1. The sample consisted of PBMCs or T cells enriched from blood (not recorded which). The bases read TGCGCCAGCAGTTCGCCCGGGACAGGGCACTCCTACGAGCAGTACTTC. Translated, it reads CASSSPGTGHSYEQYF.